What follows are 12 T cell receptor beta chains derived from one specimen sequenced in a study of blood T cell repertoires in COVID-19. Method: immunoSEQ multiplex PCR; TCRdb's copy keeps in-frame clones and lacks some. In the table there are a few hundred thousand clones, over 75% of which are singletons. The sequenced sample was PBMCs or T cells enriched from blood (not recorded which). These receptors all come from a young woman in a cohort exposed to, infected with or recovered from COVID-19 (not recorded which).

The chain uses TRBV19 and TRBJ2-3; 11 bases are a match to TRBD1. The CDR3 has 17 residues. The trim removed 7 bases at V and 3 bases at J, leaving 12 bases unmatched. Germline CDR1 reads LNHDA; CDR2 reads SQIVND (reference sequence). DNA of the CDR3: TGTGCCAGTACCCACACCGGGACAGGGGGGGGGACAGATACGCAGTATTTT. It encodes CASTHTGTGGGTDTQYF.

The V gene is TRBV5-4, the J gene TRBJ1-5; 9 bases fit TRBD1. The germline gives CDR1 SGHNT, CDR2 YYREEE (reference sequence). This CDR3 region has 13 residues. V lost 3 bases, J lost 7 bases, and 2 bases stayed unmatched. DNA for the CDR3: TGTGCCAGCAGCTCGGACAGGGGCCAGCCCCAGCATTTT. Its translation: CASSSDRGQPQHF.

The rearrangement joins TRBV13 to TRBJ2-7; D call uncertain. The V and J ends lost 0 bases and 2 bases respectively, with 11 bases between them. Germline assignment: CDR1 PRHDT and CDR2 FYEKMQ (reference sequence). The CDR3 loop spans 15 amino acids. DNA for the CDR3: TGTGCCAGCAGCTTAGGCCTTCCAGATACCTACGAGCAGTACTTC. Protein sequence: CASSLGLPDTYEQYF.

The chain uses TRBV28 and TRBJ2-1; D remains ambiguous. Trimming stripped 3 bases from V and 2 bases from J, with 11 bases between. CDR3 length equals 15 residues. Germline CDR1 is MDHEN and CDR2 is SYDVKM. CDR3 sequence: CASSLGTPAYNEQFF. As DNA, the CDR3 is TGTGCCAGCAGTTTGGGCACTCCTGCCTACAATGAGCAGTTCTTC.

CDR3 region: CASSTLLGGETQYF. CDR3 bases: TGTGCCAGCAGCACCCTACTCGGGGGGGAGACCCAGTACTTC. The chain recombines TRBV21-1 with TRBJ2-5; TRBD2 is the table's D call, not checked against the DNA. TRBV21-1 is a pseudogene segment. This CDR3 spans 14 amino acids.

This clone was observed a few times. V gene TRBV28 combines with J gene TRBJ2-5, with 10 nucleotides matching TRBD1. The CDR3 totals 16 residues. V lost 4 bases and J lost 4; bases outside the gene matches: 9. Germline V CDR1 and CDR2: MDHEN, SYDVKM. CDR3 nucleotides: TGTGCCAGCAGTTCCGGGACAGGGGTTGTTGGAGAGACCCAGTACTTC. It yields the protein CASSSGTGVVGETQYF.

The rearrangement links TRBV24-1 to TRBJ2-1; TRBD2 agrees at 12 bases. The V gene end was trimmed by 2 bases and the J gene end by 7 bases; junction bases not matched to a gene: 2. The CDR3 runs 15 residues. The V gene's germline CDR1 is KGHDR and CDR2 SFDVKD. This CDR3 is CATSDSSGGVNEQFF. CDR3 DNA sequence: TGTGCCACCAGTGATTCTAGCGGGGGGGTTAATGAGCAGTTCTTC.

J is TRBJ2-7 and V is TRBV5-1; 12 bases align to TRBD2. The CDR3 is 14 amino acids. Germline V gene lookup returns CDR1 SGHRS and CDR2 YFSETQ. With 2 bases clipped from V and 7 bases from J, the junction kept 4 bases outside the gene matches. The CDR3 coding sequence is TGCGCCAGCAGCTTATCCGGGACTAGCGGGGAGCAGTACTTC. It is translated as CASSLSGTSGEQYF.

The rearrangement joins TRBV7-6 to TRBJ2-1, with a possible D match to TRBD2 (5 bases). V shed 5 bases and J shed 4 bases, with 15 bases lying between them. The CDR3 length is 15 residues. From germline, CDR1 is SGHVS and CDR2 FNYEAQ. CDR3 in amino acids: CASSKVGGGYNEQFF. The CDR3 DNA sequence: TGTGCCAGCAGCAAGGTGGGCGGAGGATACAATGAGCAGTTCTTC. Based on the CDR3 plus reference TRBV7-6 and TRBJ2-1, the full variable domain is GAGVSQSPRYKVTKRGQDVALRCDPISGHVSLYWYRQALGQGPEFLTYFNYEAQQDKSGLPNDRFSAERPEGSISTLTIQRTEQRDSAMYRCASSKVGGGYNEQFFGPGTRLTVL.

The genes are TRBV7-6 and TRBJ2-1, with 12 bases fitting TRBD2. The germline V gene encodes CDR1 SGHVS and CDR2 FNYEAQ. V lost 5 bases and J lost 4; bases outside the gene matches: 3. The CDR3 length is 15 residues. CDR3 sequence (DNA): TGTGCCAGCAGCGGGGGACTAGCGGGTTACAATGAGCAGTTCTTC. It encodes CASSGGLAGYNEQFF.

In DNA, the CDR3 is TGCAGTGCTAGTGGGATAGCGGGAGAAGAGACCCAGTACTTC. Translating gives CSASGIAGEETQYF. The chain is built from TRBV20-1 and TRBJ2-5, with 9 bases that match TRBD2. The germline V gene encodes CDR1 DFQATT and CDR2 SNEGSKA (reference sequence). V lost 3 bases and J lost 3; bases outside the gene matches: 5. The CDR3 loop spans 14 amino acids.

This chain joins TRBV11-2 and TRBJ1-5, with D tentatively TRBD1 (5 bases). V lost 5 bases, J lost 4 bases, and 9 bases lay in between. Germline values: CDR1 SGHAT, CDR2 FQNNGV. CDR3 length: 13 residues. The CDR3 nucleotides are TGTGCCAGCAGCCTGACAGAAAATCAGCCCCAGCATTTT. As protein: CASSLTENQPQHF.